The 18 T cell receptor beta chains given below trace back to one sample, sequenced in a study of blood T cell repertoires in COVID-19. Assay: immunoSEQ multiplex PCR; the TCRdb copy retains only in-frame clones and omits some. The sample yields 210,000 or so clones, approximately 81% seen once. Source material: PBMCs or T cells enriched from blood (not recorded which). Every receptor here comes from a woman in her 50s with acute COVID-19.

J is TRBJ2-3 and V is TRBV4-1; D possibly corresponds to TRBD1 (5 bases). The CDR3 is 16 residues long. The germline V gene encodes CDR1 MGHRA and CDR2 YSYEKL. Between the trimmed V and J ends, which lost 4 bases and 7 bases, there was a span of 21 bases. CDR3 bases: TGCGCCAGCAGCCGCGAAAGCCAGGGCGTCAAATATACGCAGTATTTT. Translating gives CASSRESQGVKYTQYF.

This clone was counted at least ten times. The chain uses TRBV7-9 and TRBJ2-4, with a tentative D call TRBD2 (6 bases). The CDR3 has 15 residues. Trimming removed 5 bases at V and 1 base at J, with 12 bases between. Germline V gene lookup returns CDR1 SEHNR and CDR2 FQNEAQ (reference sequence). CDR3 DNA sequence: TGTGCCAGCAGCCTAATGGGGGGTGCCAAAAACATTCAGTACTTC. Translated: CASSLMGGAKNIQYF.

V usage is TRBV20-1 and J usage is TRBJ1-5; no clear D. V was clipped by 3 bases and J by 4 bases, with 10 bases between them. Germline values: CDR1 DFQATT, CDR2 SNEGSKA (reference sequence). This CDR3 spans 13 amino acids. CDR3 sequence: CSASGGGNQPQHF. In DNA, the CDR3 is TGCAGTGCTAGTGGCGGAGGAAATCAGCCCCAGCATTTT.

This clone has more than one count but fewer than ten. The chain is built from TRBV12-5 and TRBJ2-5, with TRBD1 matching over 7 bases. There are 13 residues in the CDR3. Germline trimming cut 2 bases from V and 4 bases from J; bases unmatched to any gene: 1. Germline values: CDR1 LGHNT, CDR2 FRNRAP. CDR3: CASGLTGVETQYF. The CDR3 region has the DNA TGTGCTAGTGGTTTGACAGGGGTAGAGACCCAGTACTTC.

The CDR3 spells CASINQAHSNQPQHF. As DNA, the CDR3 is TGTGCCAGTATCAACCAGGCTCATAGCAATCAGCCCCAGCATTTT. This chain connects TRBV19 to TRBJ1-5; D gene uncertain. Trimming removed 7 bases from V and 0 bases from J, with 13 bases in between. CDR3 length: 15 residues. Germline V gene lookup returns CDR1 LNHDA and CDR2 SQIVND (reference sequence).

V gene TRBV19 combines with J gene TRBJ1-1, with a tentative D call TRBD1 (5 bases). The CDR3 is 14 amino acids. From germline, CDR1 is LNHDA and CDR2 SQIVND (reference sequence). V lost 8 bases and J lost 4, with 17 bases in between. Written as DNA, the CDR3 is TGTGCCAGTCACTTGGAGGGGTTGGTCACTGAAGCTTTCTTT. Translated, it gives CASHLEGLVTEAFF. Full variable domain (missing parts from reference TRBV19 and TRBJ1-1): DGGITQSPKYLFRKEGQNVTLSCEQNLNHDAMYWYRQDPGQGLRLIYYSQIVNDFQKGDIAEGYSVSREKKESFPLTVTSAQKNPTAFYLCASHLEGLVTEAFFGQGTRLTVV.

DNA of the CDR3: TGTGCCAGCTCACCGGGACAGGGGAATCAGCCCCAGCATTTT. Its protein product is CASSPGQGNQPQHF. The chain carries TRBV18 and TRBJ1-5; 10 bases map to TRBD1. Germline values: CDR1 KGHSH, CDR2 LQKENI. Losses at the gene ends were 3 bases for V and 4 bases for J; bases not matched to a gene: 0. The CDR3 length is 14 residues.

The chain is built from TRBV3-1 (or the pseudogene TRBV3-2) and TRBJ2-6, with TRBD1 as a possible D gene (7 bases). The CDR3 contains 16 residues. The V and J ends lost 4 bases and 4 bases respectively, with 14 bases between them. Germline V gene data show CDR1 as LGHDT and CDR2 as YNNKEL (reference sequence). CDR3 residues: CASSRAGGSGANVLTF. In nucleotides, the CDR3 is TGTGCCAGCAGCCGGGCAGGGGGGAGCGGGGCCAACGTCCTGACTTTC.

The V and J genes are TRBV19 and TRBJ1-1, with D hard to call. V was trimmed by 6 bases and J by 4 bases, leaving 15 bases between them. Germline loops: CDR1 LNHDA, CDR2 SQIVND (reference sequence). CDR3 length: 14 amino acids. The DNA for the CDR3 is TGTGCCAGTAGCCCCAGGTCCGGGGTCACTGAAGCTTTCTTT. It codes for CASSPRSGVTEAFF. Complete variable domain (other parts from reference TRBV19 and TRBJ1-1): DGGITQSPKYLFRKEGQNVTLSCEQNLNHDAMYWYRQDPGQGLRLIYYSQIVNDFQKGDIAEGYSVSREKKESFPLTVTSAQKNPTAFYLCASSPRSGVTEAFFGQGTRLTVV.

This chain joins TRBV7-2 and TRBJ2-7, with TRBD2 matching 7 bases. The V and J ends lost 1 base and 5 bases, in that order; junction bases with no gene match: 8. This CDR3 has 15 residues. CDR1 SGHTA and CDR2 FQGNSA come from the germline V gene. The CDR3 protein is CASSLVRAGGNEQYF. The CDR3, as DNA: TGTGCCAGCAGCTTAGTGAGGGCCGGGGGGAACGAGCAGTACTTC.

About this clone itself: At one end the junction does not follow the germline gene, possibly because of a read error. The chain recombines TRBV12-5 with TRBJ2-3; 9 bases match TRBD1. The CDR3 is 11 amino acids. Germline V gene data show CDR1 as LGHNT and CDR2 as FRNRAP. Here the CDR3 reads CASVPWDREDF. CDR3 nucleotide sequence: TGTGCTAGTGTCCCTTGGGACAGGGAGGATTTT.

The rearrangement links TRBV5-1 to TRBJ2-7; maybe TRBD2 (5 bases). Germline-derived CDR1 and CDR2 are SGHRS and YFSETQ. The V end lost 4 bases, the J end lost 2 bases, and 10 bases lay between the germline ends. The CDR3 extends over 13 amino acids. The CDR3 protein is CASSQRGPYEQYF. CDR3 sequence (DNA): TGCGCCAGCAGCCAGAGAGGGCCCTACGAGCAGTACTTC.

The chain uses TRBV2 and TRBJ2-6; 9 bases are a match to TRBD1. J lost 0 bases, V lost 7 bases, and 4 bases had no gene match. Germline lookup yields CDR1 SNHLY and CDR2 FYNNEI. The CDR3 length is 16 residues. CDR3 bases: TGTGCCAGCACGGGACAGGGCCTCTCTGGGGCCAACGTCCTGACTTTC. This gives the protein CASTGQGLSGANVLTF.

This chain uses TRBV11-3 with TRBJ1-1; TRBD1 agrees at 8 bases. CDR1 is SGHNT, CDR2 YENEEA, per germline. This CDR3 has 15 amino acids. J gave up 5 bases and V 6 bases, and 11 bases lay outside the gene matches. The CDR3 loop reads CASRPGTGGRTEAFF. As DNA, the CDR3 is TGTGCCAGCAGACCCGGGACAGGAGGTCGAACTGAAGCTTTCTTT.

The chain couples TRBV11-1 to TRBJ2-3; D gene ambiguous. The V end lost 8 bases, the J end lost 4 bases, and 4 bases lay between the germline ends. The CDR3 sequence is 10 residues long. CDR1 and CDR2 from the germline V gene are SGHAT and FQDESV (reference sequence). For the CDR3, the DNA is TGTGCCAGCCAGGCAGATACGCAGTATTTT. Translating gives CASQADTQYF.

The chain links TRBV29-1 to TRBJ2-3, with a weak D call TRBD1 (6 bases). V was shortened by 6 bases and J by 1 base, with 17 bases between the two germline ends. The CDR3 is made up of 15 amino acids. Germline assignment: CDR1 SQVTM and CDR2 ANQGSEA. Here the CDR3 DNA reads TGCAGCGTCCGAAGGCAGGGGCTGGGCACAGATACGCAGTATTTT. This encodes CSVRRQGLGTDTQYF.

As DNA, the CDR3 is TGTGCCAGCAGCCAAGAAGGTCTGCAGGGAACACCGGGGGAGCTGTTTTTT. Residues: CASSQEGLQGTPGELFF. J is TRBJ2-2 and V is TRBV3-1 (or the pseudogene TRBV3-2); D might be TRBD1 (5 bases). CDR3 length equals 17 residues. Between the trimmed V and J ends, which lost 0 bases and 8 bases, there was a span of 19 bases. CDR1 and CDR2 (germline): LGHDT, YNNKEL (reference sequence).

This clone turned up a few times. V and J are TRBV5-1 and TRBJ1-2; 10 nucleotides agree with TRBD1. The germline V gene has CDR1 SGHRS and CDR2 YFSETQ. The V gene end was trimmed by 0 bases and the J gene end by 0 bases; junction bases not matched to a gene: 8. This CDR3 has 18 residues. The chain's CDR3 is CASSLGGTGAQSNYGYTF. DNA of the CDR3: TGCGCCAGCAGCTTGGGCGGGACAGGGGCCCAGTCTAACTATGGCTACACCTTC. The full variable domain, in which reference TRBV5-1 and TRBJ1-2 provide the parts outside the CDR3, is KAGVTQTPRYLIKTRGQQVTLSCSPISGHRSVSWYQQTPGQGLQFLFEYFSETQRNKGNFPGRFSGRQFSNSRSEMNVSTLELGDSALYLCASSLGGTGAQSNYGYTFGSGTRLTVV.